This TCR beta chain was sequenced during a study of cytomegalovirus exposure and HLA in healthy donors. This CDR3 spans 16 amino acids. The germline V gene has CDR1 SGHVS and CDR2 FNYEAQ. V lost 5 bases to trimming and J lost 3 bases; unmatched junction nucleotides: 5. Study findings and constraints: Common viral pathogens were later found to be apparently linked to several of the most significant clusters. Later work found most CMV-associated TCR beta chains apparently HLA-restricted. In vitro, three CMV-associated chains proved specific for CMV antigens.

The PCR used 60 Vbeta and 13 Jbeta primers. Sequencing was performed with immunoSEQ multiplex PCR; in TCRdb, only in-frame clones are kept and a portion is missing. The sample lists 150,000 to 200,000 clones, around three quarters seen once, with around 1.6% in the top ten. On this clone itself: Antigen: not known.

The sample consisted of PBMCs. The chain employs TRBV7-6 and TRBJ2-3; 13 nucleotides align to TRBD2. The clonotype comes from a woman in her 30s in good health and CMV-seronegative. CDR3 sequence (DNA): TGTGCCAGCAGCGCGGGACTAGCGGGAAGTACAGATACGCAGTATTTT. Protein sequence: CASSAGLAGSTDTQYF. The full variable domain, rest sourced from reference TRBV7-6 and TRBJ2-3, is GAGVSQSPRYKVTKRGQDVALRCDPISGHVSLYWYRQALGQGPEFLTYFNYEAQQDKSGLPNDRFSAERPEGSISTLTIQRTEQRDSAMYRCASSAGLAGSTDTQYFGPGTRLTVL.